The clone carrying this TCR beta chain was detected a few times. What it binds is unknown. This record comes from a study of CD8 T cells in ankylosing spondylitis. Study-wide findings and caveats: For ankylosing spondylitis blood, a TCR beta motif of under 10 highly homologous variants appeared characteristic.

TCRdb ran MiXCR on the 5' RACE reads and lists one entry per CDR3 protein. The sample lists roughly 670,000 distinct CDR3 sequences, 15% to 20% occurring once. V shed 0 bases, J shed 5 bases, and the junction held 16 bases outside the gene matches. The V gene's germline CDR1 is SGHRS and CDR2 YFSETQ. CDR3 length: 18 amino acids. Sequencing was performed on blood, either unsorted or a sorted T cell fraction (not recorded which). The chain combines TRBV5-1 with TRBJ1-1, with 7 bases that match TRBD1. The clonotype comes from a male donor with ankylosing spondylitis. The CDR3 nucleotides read TGCGCCAGCAGCTTGGATCCCCGGACAGGAAGGATGGGGACTGAAGCTTTCTTT. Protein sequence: CASSLDPRTGRMGTEAFF.